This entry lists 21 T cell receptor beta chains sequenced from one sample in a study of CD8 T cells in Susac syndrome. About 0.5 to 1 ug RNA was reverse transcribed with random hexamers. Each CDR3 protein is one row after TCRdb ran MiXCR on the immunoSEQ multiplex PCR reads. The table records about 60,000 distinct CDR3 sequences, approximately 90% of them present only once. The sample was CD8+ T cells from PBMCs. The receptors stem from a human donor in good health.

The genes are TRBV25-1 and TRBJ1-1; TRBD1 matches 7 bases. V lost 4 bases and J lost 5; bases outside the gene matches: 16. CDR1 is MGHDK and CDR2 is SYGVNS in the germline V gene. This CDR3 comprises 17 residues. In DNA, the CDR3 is TGTGCCAGCAGTGGTTACCCTGGACAGGCCCCCGAAACTGAAGCTTTCTTT. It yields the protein CASSGYPGQAPETEAFF.

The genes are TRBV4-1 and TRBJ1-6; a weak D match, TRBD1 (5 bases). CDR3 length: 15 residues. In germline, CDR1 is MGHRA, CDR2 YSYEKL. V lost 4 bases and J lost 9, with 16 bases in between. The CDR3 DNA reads TGCGCCAGCAGCCTTTCGCCCGGGGCCGGTTCACCCCTCCACTTT. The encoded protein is CASSLSPGAGSPLHF.

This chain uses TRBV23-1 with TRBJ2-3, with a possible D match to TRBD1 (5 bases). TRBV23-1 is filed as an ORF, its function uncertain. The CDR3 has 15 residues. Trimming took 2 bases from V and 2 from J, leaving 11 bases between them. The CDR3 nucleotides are TGCGCCAGCAGTCAAGCGCAGGGCCCCACAGATACGCAGTATTTT. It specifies CASSQAQGPTDTQYF.

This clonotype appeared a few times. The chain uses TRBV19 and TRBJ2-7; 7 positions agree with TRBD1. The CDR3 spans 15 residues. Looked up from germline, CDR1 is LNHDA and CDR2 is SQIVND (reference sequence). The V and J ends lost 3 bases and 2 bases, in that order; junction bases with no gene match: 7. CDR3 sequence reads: CASSIRDRPTYEQYF. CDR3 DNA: TGTGCCAGTAGTATCCGGGACAGACCGACCTACGAGCAGTACTTC.

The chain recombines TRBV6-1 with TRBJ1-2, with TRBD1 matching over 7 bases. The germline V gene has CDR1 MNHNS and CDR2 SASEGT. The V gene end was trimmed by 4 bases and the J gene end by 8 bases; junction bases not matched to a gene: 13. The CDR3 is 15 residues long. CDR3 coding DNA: TGTGCCAGCAGTGCGACGAGGGACAGCCGGGTGGGCTACACCTTC. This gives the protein CASSATRDSRVGYTF.

The CDR3: CASLGGKANEQFF. The CDR3 DNA is TGTGCCAGCTTGGGGGGTAAAGCGAATGAGCAGTTCTTC. The rearrangement joins TRBV7-2 to TRBJ2-1; possible D gene TRBD2, 6 bases. Deletions cut 8 bases from V and 7 bases from J, with 15 bases between. Germline lookup yields CDR1 SGHTA and CDR2 FQGNSA. The CDR3 is 13 residues long.

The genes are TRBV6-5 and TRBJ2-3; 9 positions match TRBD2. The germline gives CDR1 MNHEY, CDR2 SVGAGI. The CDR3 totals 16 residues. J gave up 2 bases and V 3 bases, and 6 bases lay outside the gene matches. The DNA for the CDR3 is TGTGCCAGCAGTTATATTTCTAGCGGGGTCACAGATACGCAGTATTTT. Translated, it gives CASSYISSGVTDTQYF.

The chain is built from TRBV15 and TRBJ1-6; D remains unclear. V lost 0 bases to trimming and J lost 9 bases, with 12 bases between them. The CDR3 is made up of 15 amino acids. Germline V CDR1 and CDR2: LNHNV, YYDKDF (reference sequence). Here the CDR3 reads CATSRDEGWSSPLHF. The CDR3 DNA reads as TGTGCCACCAGCAGAGATGAAGGGTGGAGTTCACCCCTCCACTTT. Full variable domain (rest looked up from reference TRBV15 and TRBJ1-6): DAMVIQNPRYQVTQFGKPVTLSCSQTLNHNVMYWYQQKSSQAPKLLFHYYDKDFNNEADTPDNFQSRRPNTSFCFLDIRSPGLGDTAMYLCATSRDEGWSSPLHFGNGTRLTVT.

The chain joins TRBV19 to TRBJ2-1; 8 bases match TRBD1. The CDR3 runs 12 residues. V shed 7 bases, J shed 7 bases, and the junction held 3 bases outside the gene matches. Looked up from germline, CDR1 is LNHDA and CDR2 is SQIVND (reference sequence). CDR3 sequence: CASKDRGNEQFF. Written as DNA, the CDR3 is TGTGCCAGTAAAGACAGGGGAAATGAGCAGTTCTTC.

The CDR3 here is CASSQIPGLAVETQYF. As DNA, the CDR3 is TGCGCCAGCAGCCAAATACCGGGACTAGCGGTAGAGACCCAGTACTTC. The V gene is TRBV4-1, the J gene TRBJ2-5; 11 bases agree with TRBD2. Germline V CDR1 and CDR2: MGHRA, YSYEKL. The length of the CDR3 is 16 residues. Trimming at V came to 2 bases and at J to 4 bases, leaving 6 bases not matched to a gene.

CDR3 DNA: TGTGCCAGCAGTGAAGCCGGAGCCTGGGATGAGCAGTTCTTC. Its translation is CASSEAGAWDEQFF. V usage is TRBV2 and J usage is TRBJ2-1; D not resolved. Germline values: CDR1 SNHLY, CDR2 FYNNEI. The CDR3 totals 14 residues. Trimming cost V 0 bases and J 8 bases, with 11 bases left between them.

CDR3 region: CASGGTGDTDTQYF. CDR3 nucleotide sequence: TGTGCCAGCGGAGGGACAGGAGACACAGATACGCAGTATTTT. J is TRBJ2-3 and V is TRBV12-3 or TRBV12-4, with 8 bases matching TRBD1. Trimming removed 8 bases from V and 2 bases from J; junction bases left unmatched: 6. CDR3 length equals 14 residues.

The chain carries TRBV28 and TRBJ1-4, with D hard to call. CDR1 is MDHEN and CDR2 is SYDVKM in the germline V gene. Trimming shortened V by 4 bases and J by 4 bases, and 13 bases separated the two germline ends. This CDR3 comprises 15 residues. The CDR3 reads CASSWSWRDNEKLFF. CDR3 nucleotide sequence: TGTGCCAGCAGTTGGTCGTGGAGGGATAATGAAAAACTGTTTTTT.

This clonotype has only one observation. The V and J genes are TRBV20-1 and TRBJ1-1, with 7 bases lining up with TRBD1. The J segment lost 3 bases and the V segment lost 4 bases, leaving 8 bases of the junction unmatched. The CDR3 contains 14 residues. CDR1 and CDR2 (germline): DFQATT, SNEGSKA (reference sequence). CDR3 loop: CSANQQGKYTEAFF. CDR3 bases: TGCAGTGCTAACCAACAGGGGAAGTACACTGAAGCTTTCTTT.

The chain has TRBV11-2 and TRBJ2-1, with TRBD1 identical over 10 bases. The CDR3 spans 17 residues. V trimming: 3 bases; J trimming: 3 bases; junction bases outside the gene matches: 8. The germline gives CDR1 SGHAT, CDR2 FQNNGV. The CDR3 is CASSLLRGQGFYNEQFF. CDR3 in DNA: TGTGCCAGCAGCTTGTTACGGGGACAGGGGTTCTACAATGAGCAGTTCTTC.

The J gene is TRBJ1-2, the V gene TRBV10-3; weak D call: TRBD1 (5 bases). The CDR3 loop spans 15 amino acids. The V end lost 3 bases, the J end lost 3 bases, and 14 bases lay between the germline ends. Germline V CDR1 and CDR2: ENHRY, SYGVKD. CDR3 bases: TGTGCCATCAGTGATGAGGGGCAGGAGTACTATGGCTACACCTTC. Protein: CAISDEGQEYYGYTF.

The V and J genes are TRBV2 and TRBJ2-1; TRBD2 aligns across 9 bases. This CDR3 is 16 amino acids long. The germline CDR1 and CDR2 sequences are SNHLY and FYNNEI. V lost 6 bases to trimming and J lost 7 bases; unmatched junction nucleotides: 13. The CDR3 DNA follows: TGTGCCAGCAGGTGGATTAGCGGGGGCAGGGGGAATGAGCAGTTCTTC. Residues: CASRWISGGRGNEQFF.

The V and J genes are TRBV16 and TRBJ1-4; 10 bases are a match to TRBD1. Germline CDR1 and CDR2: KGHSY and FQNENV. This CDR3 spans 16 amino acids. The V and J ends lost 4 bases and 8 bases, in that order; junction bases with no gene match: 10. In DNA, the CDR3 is TGTGCCAGCAGCCCCCCCGAGGGACAGGGGAACGAAAAACTGTTTTTT. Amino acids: CASSPPEGQGNEKLFF.

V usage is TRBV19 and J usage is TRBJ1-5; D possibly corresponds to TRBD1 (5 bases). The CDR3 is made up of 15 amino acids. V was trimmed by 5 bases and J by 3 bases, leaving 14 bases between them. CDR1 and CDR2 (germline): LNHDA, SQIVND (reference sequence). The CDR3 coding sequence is TGTGCCAGTAGTCCCTCAGGGAACCTCAATCAGCCCCAGCATTTT. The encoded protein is CASSPSGNLNQPQHF.

CDR3 bases: TGTGCCAGCAGCGTAGGGACAGGGTATGGCTACACCTTC. It specifies CASSVGTGYGYTF. The V and J genes are TRBV9 and TRBJ1-2; the match to TRBD1 covers 8 bases. The CDR3 is 13 amino acids. Per germline, CDR1 SGDLS and CDR2 YYNGEE. V lost 0 bases to trimming and J lost 5 bases; unmatched junction nucleotides: 0.

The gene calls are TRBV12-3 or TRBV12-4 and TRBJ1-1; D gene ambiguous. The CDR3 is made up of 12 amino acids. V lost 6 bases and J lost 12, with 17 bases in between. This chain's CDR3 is CASSGDSRFTFF. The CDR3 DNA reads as TGTGCCAGCAGCGGGGATTCTCGGTTTACTTTCTTT.